Reported below is one TCR beta chain. The data are from a study of T cell responses to AZD1222 COVID-19 vaccine. Germline V gene lookup returns CDR1 DFQATT and CDR2 SNEGSKA (reference sequence). Trimming left V 3 bases short and J 0 bases short, with 9 bases between. CDR3 length: 14 amino acids. TCRdb's table, derived via immunoSEQ multiplex PCR, lists solely in-frame clones and lacks some. Counted here are 200,000 to 300,000 clones, more than 85% occurring once; the ten biggest clones make up 0.55%. This chain connects TRBV20-1 to TRBJ2-1; weak D call: TRBD2 (6 bases). This TCR derives from an adult in good health. The source was peripheral blood, collected on day 0 of AZD1222 vaccination. CDR3 region: CSASPGSSYNEQFF. CDR3 nucleotide sequence: TGCAGTGCTAGTCCCGGGAGCTCCTACAATGAGCAGTTCTTC.